This entry is about one TCR beta chain. CDR1 and CDR2 (germline): SGHRS, YFSETQ. V dropped 1 base and J dropped 1; count of bases not matched to a gene: 5. The CDR3 has 16 amino acids. Only in-frame clones appear in the TCRdb table, and some are missing; sequencing was by immunoSEQ multiplex PCR. The repertoire holds about 46,000 clones, with 65% to 85% as singletons. This sample is drawn from a study of STAT5B mutations in CD4+ large granular lymphocyte leukemia. The sequencing input was CD4+ T cells from blood buffy coats. This TCR was recovered from a human donor in good health. This chain uses TRBV5-1 with TRBJ2-5; 9 bases line up with TRBD2. DNA for the CDR3: TGCGCCAGCAGCTTGAACGGGGGACTAGCCCAAGAGACCCAGTACTTC. Protein: CASSLNGGLAQETQYF.